This T cell receptor (beta chain) appears in the sequencing data of a study of blood T cell repertoires in COVID-19. About the study: The study drew acute and convalescent COVID-19 samples from the United States, Italy and Spain. PBMCs, B-cell-depleted T cells, or T cells were the source of the cDNA or gDNA that made up the material.

Remarks on this clone: The same CDR3 can be traced to other DNA sequences in this sample.

The authors' processing: Quantification of nucleated cells was approximated via reference gene primer amplification. The data were produced by immunoSEQ multiplex PCR, yet TCRdb's version contains in-frame clones alone and is incomplete. V, J and clone size reflect that table, while D and trimming were determined from the DNA. Of around 200,000 clones in the sample, 84% are singletons; the top ten hold about 2.7%. Sequencing used peripheral blood. The source is a human donor with acute or convalescent COVID-19. The donor label of this sample is uncertain.

CDR3 amino acids: CASSLDGGSSYNEQFF. Written as DNA, the CDR3 is TGTGCCAGCAGCTTAGACGGGGGGAGCTCCTACAATGAGCAGTTCTTC. This rearrangement joins TRBV7-2 to TRBJ2-1; TRBD2 matches at 7 bases. CDR3 size: 16 residues. The J segment lost 0 bases and the V segment lost 1 base, leaving 3 bases of the junction unmatched. CDR1 is SGHTA, CDR2 FQGNSA, per germline.